These 32 T cell receptor beta chains were all obtained from the same sample, sequenced in a study of blood T cell repertoires in COVID-19 (dated by TCRdb to 2018 to 2021). The library was prepared using the immunoSEQ multiplex PCR assay. In TCRdb, the immuneACCESS table is reduced to in-frame sequences with V and J assigned. These tables do not hold every clone; where another copy was compared, an unresolved V gene accounts for under half, and the others remain unexplained. Across this sample there are around 190,000 clones, with about 88% seen only once. Together, the top ten hold more than 8.5% of the sample. The specimen sequenced was PBMCs or T cells enriched from blood (not recorded which). These receptors originate from a woman under 30 who had recovered from COVID-19.

This rearrangement joins TRBV10-3 to TRBJ2-2; D is ambiguous. Trimming cost V 2 bases and J 3 bases, with 7 bases left between them. CDR1 and CDR2 (germline): ENHRY, SYGVKD. CDR3 length: 14 amino acids. CDR3 region: CAISEVYYTGELFF. CDR3 nucleotide sequence: TGTGCCATCAGTGAGGTATATTACACCGGGGAGCTGTTTTTT.

V usage is TRBV5-4 and J usage is TRBJ1-4, with TRBD1 matching 9 bases. This CDR3 spans 15 amino acids. Germline-derived CDR1 and CDR2 are SGHNT and YYREEE (reference sequence). V lost 4 bases to trimming and J lost 7 bases; unmatched junction nucleotides: 8. The CDR3 nucleotides read TGTGCCAGCAGCCGAATGACAGGGGGAAGTGAAAAACTGTTTTTT. Protein product: CASSRMTGGSEKLFF.

V and J are TRBV25-1 and TRBJ2-5, with 8 bases identical to TRBD1. Unmatched junction bases numbered 19, after V lost 6 bases and J lost 4 bases. CDR3 size: 18 residues. Germline CDR1 is MGHDK and CDR2 is SYGVNS. The CDR3 protein is CASRARGRSSSNGETQYF. The CDR3 region has the DNA TGTGCCAGCAGAGCCAGGGGGCGCAGTTCTAGTAATGGAGAGACCCAGTACTTC.

This clone was seen a single time. The genes are TRBV7-2 and TRBJ2-3; 7 positions agree with TRBD2. Losses at the gene ends were 1 base for V and 0 bases for J; bases not matched to a gene: 10. Germline CDR1 is SGHTA and CDR2 is FQGNSA. This CDR3 is 18 amino acids long. This chain's CDR3 is CASSLGGGLSFSTDTQYF. CDR3 DNA: TGTGCCAGCAGCTTAGGGGGGGGACTCTCCTTTAGCACAGATACGCAGTATTTT.

This chain links TRBV15 with TRBJ2-7; D possibly corresponds to TRBD1 (6 bases). The CDR3 extends over 16 amino acids. Deletions cut 3 bases from V and 7 bases from J, with 22 bases between. CDR1 LNHNV and CDR2 YYDKDF come from the germline V gene (reference sequence). This CDR3 is CATSRQTGPRPWEQYF. CDR3 in DNA: TGTGCCACCAGCAGGCAAACAGGGCCCCGACCTTGGGAGCAGTACTTC.

The CDR3, as DNA: TGTGCCAGCTCCCCCGGGACTAACTCCTACGAGCAGTACTTC. It specifies CASSPGTNSYEQYF. The V call is TRBV18, the J call TRBJ2-7; 7 bases fit TRBD2. This CDR3 contains 14 residues. The V segment lost 6 bases and the J segment 0 bases; nucleotides outside the gene matches: 5. Germline lookup yields CDR1 KGHSH and CDR2 LQKENI.

The chain is built from TRBV28 and TRBJ1-4, with TRBD1 as a possible D gene (5 bases). V gave up 7 bases and J gave up 8 bases, with 23 bases separating them. CDR1 MDHEN and CDR2 SYDVKM come from the germline V gene. This CDR3 has 16 residues. CDR3 amino acids: CASKWGGKASQEKLFF. The CDR3 DNA follows: TGTGCCAGCAAATGGGGGGGGAAGGCTTCCCAAGAAAAACTGTTTTTT.

J is TRBJ1-4 and V is TRBV27; 7 bases align to TRBD1. Germline V gives CDR1 MNHEY, CDR2 SMNVEV (reference sequence). J gave up 0 bases and V 0 bases, and 10 bases lay outside the gene matches. This CDR3 is 19 amino acids long. CDR3 loop: CASSLSAGTVGPTNEKLFF. Here the CDR3 DNA reads TGTGCCAGCAGTTTATCGGCCGGGACAGTAGGACCAACTAATGAAAAACTGTTTTTT. Combining the CDR3 with reference TRBV27 and TRBJ1-4 gives the whole variable domain EAQVTQNPRYLITVTGKKLTVTCSQNMNHEYMSWYRQDPGLGLRQIYYSMNVEVTDKGDVPEGYKVSRKEKRNFPLILESPSPNQTSLYFCASSLSAGTVGPTNEKLFFGSGTQLSVL.

The chain couples TRBV11-2 to TRBJ1-2, with TRBD1 matching over 10 bases. The CDR3 is 15 residues long. Germline lookup yields CDR1 SGHAT and CDR2 FQNNGV. J was trimmed by 5 bases and V by 5 bases; bases with no gene match: 8. CDR3 sequence: CASSIPGQGLYGYTF. CDR3 DNA sequence: TGTGCCAGCAGCATCCCGGGACAGGGGTTATATGGCTACACCTTC.

The chain combines TRBV28 with TRBJ1-5; TRBD1 aligns across 12 bases. V lost 6 bases to trimming and J lost 0 bases; unmatched junction nucleotides: 12. This CDR3 spans 19 amino acids. In germline, CDR1 is MDHEN, CDR2 SYDVKM. The CDR3 nucleotides are TGTGCCAGCAGGGGATTAGGGACAGGGGGCACCGCTAGCAATCAGCCCCAGCATTTT. Protein: CASRGLGTGGTASNQPQHF. The variable domain in full, completed from reference TRBV28 and TRBJ1-5, reads DVKVTQSSRYLVKRTGEKVFLECVQDMDHENMFWYRQDPGLGLRLIYFSYDVKMKEKGDIPEGYSVSREKKERFSLILESASTNQTSMYLCASRGLGTGGTASNQPQHFGDGTRLSIL.

V gene TRBV19 combines with J gene TRBJ2-5; 7 nucleotides align to TRBD1. CDR1 and CDR2 (germline): LNHDA, SQIVND (reference sequence). This CDR3 is 14 amino acids long. V dropped 1 base and J dropped 10; count of bases not matched to a gene: 9. CDR3 DNA sequence: TGTGCCAGTAGTATAGTTCCCCGGGACAGCGGCCAGTACTTC. Its translation: CASSIVPRDSGQYF.

The rearrangement joins TRBV5-1 to TRBJ2-1, with TRBD2 matching 9 bases. The V gene's germline CDR1 is SGHRS and CDR2 YFSETQ. The CDR3 runs 16 residues. J was trimmed by 2 bases and V by 4 bases; bases with no gene match: 7. The CDR3 reads CASSLLTSGAYNEQFF. Here the CDR3 DNA reads TGCGCCAGCAGCCTATTGACTAGCGGAGCCTACAATGAGCAGTTCTTC.

The count of this clone is one. The CDR3 nucleotides are TGTGCCACCAGCAGAGATCACGGGAGCAATCAGCCCCAGCATTTT. Translated: CATSRDHGSNQPQHF. The chain employs TRBV15 and TRBJ1-5; D is ambiguous. V was clipped by 0 bases and J by 1 base, with 7 bases between them. CDR3 size: 15 residues. Germline CDR1 is LNHNV and CDR2 is YYDKDF (reference sequence).

The chain couples TRBV10-3 to TRBJ1-3; a weak D match, TRBD1 (5 bases). CDR1 is ENHRY and CDR2 is SYGVKD in the germline V gene. This CDR3 is built from 14 residues. V was shortened by 10 bases and J by 0 bases, with 13 bases between the two germline ends. The CDR3 spells CATTGTDSGNTIYF. The CDR3 DNA sequence: TGTGCCACCACCGGGACTGACTCTGGAAACACCATATATTTT.

This chain connects TRBV5-1 to TRBJ2-5, with D possibly TRBD2 on 8 matching bases. The CDR3 sequence is 16 residues long. Germline V gene data show CDR1 as SGHRS and CDR2 as YFSETQ. V was cut by 7 bases and J by 4 bases, with 23 bases left in between. The CDR3 sequence is CASLRGGQNYRETQYF. The CDR3 DNA sequence: TGCGCCAGCCTTCGGGGGGGACAGAACTATCGAGAGACCCAGTACTTC.

V and J are TRBV14 and TRBJ1-3; 10 bases fit TRBD1. After removal of 4 bases from V and 7 bases from J, the junction contained 7 bases not matched to a gene. Per germline, CDR1 SGHDN and CDR2 FVKESK. The CDR3 is 15 residues long. CDR3 nucleotide sequence: TGTGCCAGCAGCCGGACAGGGGGTCAGAGGAACACCATATATTTT. This sequence encodes CASSRTGGQRNTIYF.

The rearrangement links TRBV19 to TRBJ2-1; the D gene is possibly TRBD2 (5 bases). Germline-derived CDR1 and CDR2 are LNHDA and SQIVND (reference sequence). The ends were cut back, 3 bases at V and 7 bases at J, with 10 bases in the middle. This CDR3 is 13 amino acids long. The DNA for the CDR3 is TGTGCCAGTAGTATTGCTAGCTGGAATGAGCAGTTCTTC. Translation: CASSIASWNEQFF.

Written as DNA, the CDR3 is TGTGCCAGCAGTTTCCGGACAGGGGACCTGAATTCACCCCTCCACTTT. Protein product: CASSFRTGDLNSPLHF. J is TRBJ1-6 and V is TRBV28; 9 bases agree with TRBD1. The germline CDR1 and CDR2 sequences are MDHEN and SYDVKM. With V trimmed by 3 bases and J by 7 bases, 7 bases remained unmatched. This CDR3 has 16 amino acids.

The chain employs TRBV9 and TRBJ1-1, with D uncertain. Germline-derived CDR1 and CDR2 are SGDLS and YYNGEE. This CDR3 has 13 residues. Trimming pared 4 bases from V and 5 bases from J, leaving 12 bases between. CDR3 sequence (DNA): TGTGCCAGCAGCTTAAACAGCGGAACTGAAGCTTTCTTT. Translated, it gives CASSLNSGTEAFF.

The chain employs TRBV2 and TRBJ2-7; the D is unclear. The V gene lost 8 bases and the J gene lost 2 bases, with 25 bases spanning the gap. Looked up from germline, CDR1 is SNHLY and CDR2 is FYNNEI. CDR3 size: 17 residues. The CDR3 DNA is TGTGCCAGCCTTCCTGGGCCGTCTTCTCTGCTTCCCTACGAGCAGTACTTC. Its protein product is CASLPGPSSLLPYEQYF. Using reference TRBV2 and TRBJ2-7 for the parts outside the CDR3, the full variable domain is EPEVTQTPSHQVTQMGQEVILRCVPISNHLYFYWYRQILGQKVEFLVSFYNNEISEKSEIFDDQFSVERPDGSNFTLKIRSTKLEDSAMYFCASLPGPSSLLPYEQYFGPGTRLTVT.

V usage is TRBV15 and J usage is TRBJ2-5; 7 nucleotides line up with TRBD2. The CDR3 contains 18 residues. Losses at the gene ends were 3 bases for V and 1 base for J; bases not matched to a gene: 14. Germline V gives CDR1 LNHNV, CDR2 YYDKDF (reference sequence). The CDR3 nucleotides are TGTGCCACCAGCAGGAATGCTGGAGGGAGGGGCCTCCAAGAGACCCAGTACTTC. Translating gives CATSRNAGGRGLQETQYF. The whole variable domain, remainder taken from reference TRBV15 and TRBJ2-5, is DAMVIQNPRYQVTQFGKPVTLSCSQTLNHNVMYWYQQKSSQAPKLLFHYYDKDFNNEADTPDNFQSRRPNTSFCFLDIRSPGLGDTAMYLCATSRNAGGRGLQETQYFGPGTRLLVL.

The chain combines TRBV19 with TRBJ1-4; a possible D gene is TRBD1 (5 bases). CDR1 is LNHDA and CDR2 is SQIVND in the germline V gene (reference sequence). The germline V and J ends were trimmed by 8 bases and 0 bases, with 10 bases remaining between them. CDR3 length: 14 amino acids. The DNA of the CDR3 is TGTGCCAGTTCAGACAGACCAACTAATGAAAAACTGTTTTTT. Translation gives CASSDRPTNEKLFF.

V gene TRBV12-3 or TRBV12-4 combines with J gene TRBJ1-2; D is uncertain. V was cut by 3 bases and J by 8 bases, with 10 bases left in between. The CDR3 is 12 amino acids. The CDR3 region has the DNA TGTGCCAGCAGTTTTGCCAACATAGGCTACACCTTC. This codes for CASSFANIGYTF.

This clone was counted a single time. The gene calls are TRBV28 and TRBJ2-7; 9 bases match TRBD1. Germline CDR1 MDHEN, CDR2 SYDVKM. This CDR3 region has 13 residues. The J segment lost 9 bases and the V segment lost 5 bases, leaving 8 bases of the junction unmatched. CDR3 protein: CASSTGGEGLQYF. The CDR3 nucleotides read TGTGCCAGCAGTACAGGGGGCGAAGGGTTGCAGTACTTC.

The chain combines TRBV28 with TRBJ2-5; D perhaps matches TRBD2 (5 bases). Trimming left V 3 bases short and J 5 bases short, with 13 bases between. Germline CDR1 reads MDHEN; CDR2 reads SYDVKM. This CDR3 region has 14 residues. The CDR3 DNA sequence: TGTGCCAGCAGTTTGAGGGATTTGGGCGAGACCCAGTACTTC. This encodes CASSLRDLGETQYF.

The CDR3 DNA is TGTGCCAGCAGCTTCGACTTGGGGAACACTGAAGCTTTCTTT. As protein: CASSFDLGNTEAFF. The genes are TRBV7-9 and TRBJ1-1; D gene uncertain. CDR1 and CDR2 from the germline V gene are SEHNR and FQNEAQ (reference sequence). V lost 3 bases, J lost 1 base, and 9 bases lay in between. CDR3 size: 14 residues.

CDR3 protein: CASGRQTVYNEQFF. The CDR3 DNA reads as TGTGCCAGCGGACGACAGACAGTGTACAATGAGCAGTTCTTC. The rearrangement links TRBV2 to TRBJ2-1, with TRBD1 as a possible D gene (5 bases). The CDR3 consists of 14 residues. Trimming cost V 8 bases and J 4 bases, with 15 bases left between them. Germline CDR1 and CDR2: SNHLY and FYNNEI.

J is TRBJ2-1 and V is TRBV9; 11 bases align to TRBD2. Germline CDR1 SGDLS, CDR2 YYNGEE. The junction had 6 bases not matched to a gene; V was cut back by 0 bases and J by 4 bases. The CDR3 length is 17 residues. DNA of the CDR3: TGTGCCAGCAGCGTAGTAGCGGGGGGGCAGGTATACAATGAGCAGTTCTTC. Amino acid sequence: CASSVVAGGQVYNEQFF.

This clone was seen once. The chain joins TRBV10-3 to TRBJ1-3; 7 bases are a match to TRBD1. V gave up 1 base and J gave up 2 bases; unmatched junction bases: 5. The CDR3 covers 16 residues. Germline V gives CDR1 ENHRY, CDR2 SYGVKD. The CDR3: CAISEYTGAAGNTIYF. CDR3 DNA sequence: TGTGCCATCAGTGAGTATACAGGGGCTGCTGGAAACACCATATATTTT.

The chain recombines TRBV7-9 with TRBJ2-3, with 11 nucleotides matching TRBD1. Germline CDR1 is SEHNR and CDR2 is FQNEAQ (reference sequence). V lost 5 bases and J lost 0; bases outside the gene matches: 13. This CDR3 spans 19 amino acids. The DNA for the CDR3 is TGTGCCAGCAGCCCTCGAGGGACAGGGGGTGTCGTCAGCACAGATACGCAGTATTTT. The encoded protein is CASSPRGTGGVVSTDTQYF.

On this clone itself: One end of the junction is discordant with germline, which a read error may explain. This chain uses TRBV29-1 with TRBJ2-1; TRBD2 agrees at 9 bases. The CDR3 has 15 amino acids. Germline V gives CDR1 SQVTM, CDR2 ANQGSEA. The CDR3 reads CSVEAGTSFFDEQFF. CDR3 in DNA: TGCAGCGTCGAAGCCGGGACTAGCTTCTTCGATGAGCAGTTCTTC.

In this sample, this clone turned up once. The chain links TRBV19 to TRBJ1-5, with 11 nucleotides matching TRBD1. The CDR3 length is 14 residues. V dropped 9 bases and J dropped 8; count of bases not matched to a gene: 9. Germline V gene data show CDR1 as LNHDA and CDR2 as SQIVND (reference sequence). The CDR3 protein is CASSGTGGLEPQHF. In DNA form, the CDR3 reads TGTGCCAGCTCCGGGACAGGGGGTTTAGAGCCCCAGCATTTT.